The 14 T cell receptor beta chains below were found in one sample sequenced in a study of T cells in Graves' hyperthyroidism and ophthalmopathy. Amplification yielded TCR beta CDR3 regions, with RNA transcripts as the source. An initial round of RT-PCR targeting the TCR CDR3 relied on the HTBI primer set. TCRdb re-analysed the multiplex PCR reads in MiXCR, keeping a single row per CDR3 protein. The sample lists 660,000 or so distinct CDR3 sequences; about 45% were seen once. Sample: peripheral blood or thyroid tissue (not recorded which). These receptors all come from an adult man with Graves' disease, either hyperthyroidism or ophthalmopathy (not recorded which).

This chain connects TRBV20-1 to TRBJ1-1, with D hard to call. The germline V gene has CDR1 DFQATT and CDR2 SNEGSKA (reference sequence). Trimming left V 2 bases short and J 7 bases short, with 8 bases between. The CDR3 is made up of 11 amino acids. CDR3 coding DNA: TGCAGTGCTAGATACGGTATTGAAGCTTTCTTT. Its protein product is CSARYGIEAFF.

The gene calls are TRBV7-4 and TRBJ2-2, with D perhaps matching TRBD2 (5 bases). The germline gives CDR1 SGHVT, CDR2 SQSDAQ. Trimming stripped 5 bases from V and 7 bases from J, with 20 bases between. The length of the CDR3 is 16 residues. In DNA, the CDR3 is TGTGCCAGCAGCGCAACTAGAGCCGCCCACATCGGGGAGCTGTTTTTT. Residues: CASSATRAAHIGELFF.

This clonotype has a single count. The CDR3 region is CASGRDSHTIYF. As DNA, the CDR3 is TGTGCTAGTGGCCGCGACAGTCACACCATATATTTT. This chain links TRBV12-3 or TRBV12-4 with TRBJ1-3; a weak D match, TRBD1 (5 bases). This CDR3 region has 12 residues.

In this sample, this clonotype turned up many times. This sequence joins TRBV29-1 and TRBJ1-1, with 8 bases that match TRBD1. Germline CDR1 SQVTM, CDR2 ANQGSEA. This CDR3 is built from 13 residues. Trimming cost V 7 bases and J 5 bases; bases outside gene matches: 9. The CDR3 here is CSENRGRITEAFF. The CDR3 nucleotides are TGCAGCGAGAACAGGGGGAGGATAACTGAAGCTTTCTTT.

The sample holds many counts of this clonotype. The gene calls are TRBV10-3 and TRBJ1-2; D remains ambiguous. The CDR3 runs to 14 residues. The germline V and J ends were trimmed by 0 bases and 6 bases, with 11 bases remaining between them. CDR1 is ENHRY, CDR2 SYGVKD, per germline. This CDR3 reads CAISESRLQDGYTF. The CDR3 nucleotides are TGTGCCATCAGTGAGTCGAGGTTGCAGGATGGCTACACCTTC.

The chain is built from TRBV7-8 and TRBJ1-6; tentatively, D is TRBD1 (5 bases). Germline lookup yields CDR1 SGHVS and CDR2 FQNEAQ. Trimming took off 1 base at V and 10 bases at J, with 14 bases between the two ends. CDR3 length: 15 amino acids. CDR3 loop: CASSLGGGRSSPLHF. CDR3 DNA sequence: TGTGCCAGCAGCTTAGGGGGCGGGAGGAGCTCACCCCTCCACTTT.

The chain is built from TRBV7-2 and TRBJ2-7, with D possibly being TRBD1 (6 bases). The CDR3 covers 14 residues. Germline CDR1 and CDR2: SGHTA and FQGNSA. V gave up 5 bases and J gave up 6 bases, with 17 bases separating them. In DNA form, the CDR3 reads TGTGCCAGCAGCCAACTCGTGGGGGCCGGCGAGCAGTACTTC. Protein product: CASSQLVGAGEQYF. The whole variable domain, filled in from reference TRBV7-2 and TRBJ2-7, reads GAGVSQSPSNKVTEKGKDVELRCDPISGHTALYWYRQSLGQGLEFLIYFQGNSAPDKSGLPSDRFSAERTGGSVSTLTIQRTQQEDSAVYLCASSQLVGAGEQYFGPGTRLTVT.

This clonotype came up a few times. This chain uses TRBV6-5 with TRBJ1-1, with 7 bases that match TRBD1. Looked up from germline, CDR1 is MNHEY and CDR2 is SVGAGI. The trim removed 6 bases at V and 11 bases at J, leaving 15 bases unmatched. The CDR3 spans 14 residues. The CDR3, as DNA: TGTGCCAGCAGCCTCGGAGGGGGCGCTAAGCTGGCTTTCTTT. This encodes CASSLGGGAKLAFF.

The chain recombines TRBV7-9 with TRBJ1-4; TRBD1 is a possible D gene (5 bases). Trimming pared 6 bases from V and 6 bases from J, leaving 26 bases between. Germline V gene lookup returns CDR1 SEHNR and CDR2 FQNEAQ (reference sequence). This CDR3 is built from 18 residues. The CDR3 reads CASSFTLGGVRHYEKLFF. Here the CDR3 DNA reads TGTGCCAGCAGTTTTACTTTGGGGGGGGTGAGGCACTATGAAAAACTGTTTTTT.

This clonotype was counted between two and nine times. V and J are TRBV7-2 and TRBJ1-3; D possibly corresponds to TRBD1 (6 bases). Between the trimmed V and J ends, which lost 0 bases and 5 bases, there was a span of 14 bases. This CDR3 contains 16 residues. The germline CDR1 and CDR2 sequences are SGHTA and FQGNSA. CDR3 nucleotide sequence: TGTGCCAGCAGCTTAGCGGGGGGCCTGGTGAGAAACACCATATATTTT. Translating gives CASSLAGGLVRNTIYF.

The V call is TRBV2, the J call TRBJ2-7; 7 bases align to TRBD1. Trimming cost V 1 base and J 0 bases; bases outside gene matches: 6. The length of the CDR3 is 16 residues. CDR1 SNHLY and CDR2 FYNNEI come from the germline V gene. The CDR3 protein is CASSEEIDRVSYEQYF. The CDR3 region has the DNA TGTGCCAGCAGTGAAGAAATTGACAGGGTCTCCTACGAGCAGTACTTC.

This clonotype was picked up one time. A read error is possible here, since a much larger clone lies one base away. The chain links TRBV7-6 to TRBJ2-5; D not certain. V was cut by 2 bases and J by 2 bases, with 6 bases left in between. Germline V CDR1 and CDR2: SGHVS, FNYEAQ. CDR3 size: 13 residues. CDR3 amino acids: CASSLHTQETQYF. The CDR3, as DNA: TGTGCCAGCAGCTTACACACTCAAGAGACCCAGTACTTC.

On this clonotype itself: A single base separates this from a much larger clone, so it may be a read error. The chain uses TRBV10-3 and TRBJ1-3; a weak D match, TRBD1 (6 bases). The CDR3 consists of 17 residues. Per germline, CDR1 ENHRY and CDR2 SYGVKD. The CDR3 spells CASSESAGVYSGNTIYF. The CDR3 nucleotides are TGTGCCAGCAGTGAGTCGGCAGGGGTCTACTCTGGAAACACCATATATTTT.

The chain is built from TRBV6-5 and TRBJ1-4, with D uncertain. Trimming shortened V by 0 bases and J by 11 bases, and 10 bases separated the two germline ends. Germline V gives CDR1 MNHEY, CDR2 SVGAGI. This CDR3 region has 13 residues. The CDR3 DNA reads TGTGCCAGCAGTTACTCCGGGGATGGGAAACTGTTTTTT. It translates to CASSYSGDGKLFF.